A selection of T cell receptor beta chains follows, all from one sample in a study of blood T cells in healthy people across ages. TCRdb independently ran MiXCR on the 5' RACE reads; one entry per CDR3 protein. The data show about 1.4 million distinct CDR3 sequences, around 55% seen once. The material sequenced was blood. Receptor source: a man between 18 and 29 years old in good health. CDR3s include the opening cysteine and the closing phenylalanine or tryptophan. A D gene is named only where the DNA matches it firmly. A clone size is listed for some rows: how often the clone was seen (once, few, many), or a class if it is expanded.

TRBV29-1	TRBJ2-5	NA	TRBD1	CSGEGQGSKTQYF	TGCAGCGGAGAAGGACAGGGTTCGAAGACCCAGTACTTC
TRBV5-5	TRBJ2-5	NA	NA	CASSLLRGRGETQYF	TGTGCCAGCAGCTTGCTAAGAGGGAGGGGGGAGACCCAGTACTTC
TRBV12-3/TRBV12-4	TRBJ1-5	few	NA	CASSFHRDQPQHF	TGTGCCAGCAGTTTCCACAGGGATCAGCCCCAGCATTTT
TRBV4-3	TRBJ2-7	NA	NA	CASSQGAGSSEQYF	TGCGCCAGCAGCCAAGGGGCAGGCTCGAGCGAGCAGTACTTC
TRBV9	TRBJ1-3	NA	TRBD1	CASSSGTGPVNTIYF	TGTGCCAGCAGCTCCGGGACAGGGCCTGTAAACACCATATATTTT
TRBV3-1	TRBJ2-1	once	NA	CASSQDSDHEQFF	TGTGCCAGCAGCCAAGATAGCGACCATGAGCAGTTCTTC
TRBV15	TRBJ2-7	NA	NA	CATSRGGQQLREQYF	TGTGCCACCAGCAGAGGTGGACAGCAACTCAGGGAGCAGTACTTC
TRBV20-1	TRBJ2-1	NA	NA	CSARSGAQFF	TGCAGTGCTAGAAGTGGGGCGCAGTTCTTC
TRBV5-1	TRBJ2-1	NA	TRBD2	CASSLSGLAGVNEQFF	TGCGCCAGCAGCTTGTCGGGACTAGCGGGAGTTAATGAGCAGTTCTTC
TRBV7-9	TRBJ2-3	NA	NA	CASSLNGRSITDTQYF	TGTGCCAGCAGCCTAAATGGAAGGTCCATCACAGATACGCAGTATTTT
TRBV3-1	TRBJ1-2	NA	NA	CASSQGSRAARWGYTF	TGTGCCAGCAGCCAAGGCTCCCGGGCAGCCCGCTGGGGCTACACCTTC
TRBV12-3/TRBV12-4	TRBJ2-1	NA	NA	CASSSEGDGYNEQFF	TGTGCCAGCAGTTCGGAGGGAGATGGCTACAATGAGCAGTTCTTC
TRBV20-1	TRBJ2-7	NA	NA	CSARYEGYEQYF	TGCAGTGCTAGGTACGAAGGCTACGAGCAGTACTTC
TRBV29-1	TRBJ2-2	once	NA	CSVEEPGTGGNTGELFF	TGCAGCGTTGAAGAACCTGGGACTGGGGGTAACACCGGGGAGCTGTTTTTT
TRBV6-5	TRBJ2-1	NA	NA	CASSYSERASYNEQFF	TGTGCCAGCAGTTACTCGGAGCGGGCATCCTACAATGAGCAGTTCTTC
TRBV12-3/TRBV12-4	TRBJ2-5	few	NA	CASSPDFATQYF	TGTGCCAGCAGTCCTGACTTTGCGACCCAGTACTTC
TRBV12-3/TRBV12-4	TRBJ2-7	NA	NA	CASSLGDLSYEQYF	TGTGCCAGCAGTTTAGGCGACCTCTCCTACGAGCAGTACTTC
TRBV6-5	TRBJ2-3	NA	TRBD2	CASSIGVAGVTDTQYF	TGTGCCAGCAGTATCGGGGTAGCGGGGGTCACAGATACGCAGTATTTT
TRBV15	TRBJ2-5	once	NA	CATSRSITWEGAAETQYF	TGTGCCACCAGCAGATCCATCACTTGGGAGGGGGCAGCGGAGACCCAGTACTTC
TRBV12-3/TRBV12-4	TRBJ2-7	NA	TRBD1	CASSSHRGATYEQYF	TGTGCCAGCAGTTCCCACAGGGGCGCGACCTACGAGCAGTACTTC
TRBV12-3/TRBV12-4	TRBJ1-2	few	NA	CASSPRQGTVQAYGYTF	TGTGCCAGCAGTCCCAGACAAGGGACGGTGCAGGCCTATGGCTACACCTTC
TRBV4-1	TRBJ2-7	NA	TRBD2	CASSQERLAGPYNEQYF	TGCGCCAGCAGCCAAGAGAGACTAGCGGGGCCCTACAATGAGCAGTACTTC
TRBV21-1	TRBJ1-5	NA	NA	CASRYWGLKRGAGGQPQHF	TGTGCCAGCAGATATTGGGGGCTAAAACGAGGGGCCGGCGGTCAGCCCCAGCATTTT
TRBV12-3/TRBV12-4	TRBJ2-5	NA	NA	CASSYRASSETQYF	TGTGCCAGCAGTTACAGGGCTTCATCGGAGACCCAGTACTTC
TRBV4-1	TRBJ1-2	few	TRBD1	CASSQGGQGRGGYTF	TGCGCCAGCAGCCAAGGGGGACAGGGGAGAGGTGGCTACACCTTC
TRBV11-2	TRBJ2-7	NA	NA	CASSIRGGNEQYF	TGTGCCAGCAGCATCAGGGGTGGCAACGAGCAGTACTTC